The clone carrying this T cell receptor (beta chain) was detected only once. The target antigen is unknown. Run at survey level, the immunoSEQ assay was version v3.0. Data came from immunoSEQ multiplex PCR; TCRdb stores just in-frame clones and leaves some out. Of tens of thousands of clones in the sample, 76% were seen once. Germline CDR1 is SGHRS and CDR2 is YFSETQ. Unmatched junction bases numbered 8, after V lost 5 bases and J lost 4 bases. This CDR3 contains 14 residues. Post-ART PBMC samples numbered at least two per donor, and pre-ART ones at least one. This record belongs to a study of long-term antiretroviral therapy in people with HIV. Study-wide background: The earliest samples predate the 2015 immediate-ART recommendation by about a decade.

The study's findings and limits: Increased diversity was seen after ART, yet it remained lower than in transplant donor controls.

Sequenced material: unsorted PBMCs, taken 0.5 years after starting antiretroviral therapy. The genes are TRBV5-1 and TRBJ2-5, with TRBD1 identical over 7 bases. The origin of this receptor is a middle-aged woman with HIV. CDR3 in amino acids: CASSDRVSGETQYF. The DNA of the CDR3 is TGCGCCAGCAGTGACAGGGTTTCGGGAGAGACCCAGTACTTC.